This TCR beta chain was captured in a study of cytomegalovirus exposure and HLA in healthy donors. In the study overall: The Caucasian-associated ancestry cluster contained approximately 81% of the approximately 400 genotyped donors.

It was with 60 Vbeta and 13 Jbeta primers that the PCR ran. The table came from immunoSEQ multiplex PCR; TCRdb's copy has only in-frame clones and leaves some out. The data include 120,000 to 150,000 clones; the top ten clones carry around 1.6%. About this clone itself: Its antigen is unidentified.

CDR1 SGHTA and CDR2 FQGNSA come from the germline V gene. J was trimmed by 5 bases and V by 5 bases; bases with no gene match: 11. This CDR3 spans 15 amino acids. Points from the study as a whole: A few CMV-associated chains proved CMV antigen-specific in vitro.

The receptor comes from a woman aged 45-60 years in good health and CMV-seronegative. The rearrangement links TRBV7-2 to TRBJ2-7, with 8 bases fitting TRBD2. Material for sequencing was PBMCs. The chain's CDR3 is CASSALREALNEQYF. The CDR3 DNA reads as TGTGCCAGCAGCGCCCTGCGGGAGGCCCTCAACGAGCAGTACTTC. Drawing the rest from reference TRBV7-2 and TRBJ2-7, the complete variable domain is GAGVSQSPSNKVTEKGKDVELRCDPISGHTALYWYRQSLGQGLEFLIYFQGNSAPDKSGLPSDRFSAERTGGSVSTLTIQRTQQEDSAVYLCASSALREALNEQYFGPGTRLTVT.